The 25 T cell receptor beta chains listed next were all sequenced from one sample in a study of early T cells in non-severe SARS-CoV-2 infection. MiXCR was run by TCRdb on the 5' RACE reads, yielding one entry per CDR3 protein. Here the sample spans just under 90,000 distinct CDR3 sequences, roughly an eighth being singletons. Sequences were obtained from whole blood. These TCRs come from an adult who was a healthcare worker with PCR-confirmed SARS-CoV-2 infection or an uninfected control (not recorded which).

This clonotype appeared a few times. J is TRBJ2-7 and V is TRBV5-1, with D unclear. Germline-derived CDR1 and CDR2 are SGHRS and YFSETQ. V lost 0 bases and J lost 6, with 4 bases in between. The CDR3 is 11 residues long. CDR3 in DNA: TGCGCCAGCAGCTTGGAAGGCGAGCAGTACTTC. It translates to CASSLEGEQYF. Full variable domain (missing parts from reference TRBV5-1 and TRBJ2-7): KAGVTQTPRYLIKTRGQQVTLSCSPISGHRSVSWYQQTPGQGLQFLFEYFSETQRNKGNFPGRFSGRQFSNSRSEMNVSTLELGDSALYLCASSLEGEQYFGPGTRLTVT.

This clonotype was picked up a small number of times. The genes are TRBV11-3 and TRBJ2-6; possible D gene TRBD1, 6 bases. The ends were cut back, 4 bases at V and 0 bases at J, with 10 bases in the middle. CDR1 and CDR2 (germline): SGHNT, YENEEA. This CDR3 has 16 amino acids. CDR3 DNA sequence: TGTGCCAGCAGCTCTACAGGGTCCTCTGGGGCCAACGTCCTGACTTTC. Its protein product is CASSSTGSSGANVLTF.

This clonotype came up many times. The J gene is TRBJ1-1, the V gene TRBV5-1; maybe TRBD1 (6 bases). V lost 2 bases and J lost 1, with 12 bases in between. Per germline, CDR1 SGHRS and CDR2 YFSETQ. This CDR3 has 15 amino acids. CDR3 in amino acids: CASSFRQQGNTEAFF. As DNA, the CDR3 is TGCGCCAGCAGCTTTCGTCAACAGGGGAACACTGAAGCTTTCTTT.

This clonotype was counted a few times. The chain employs TRBV29-1 and TRBJ2-1; D may be TRBD2 (5 bases). The V end lost 8 bases, the J end lost 9 bases, and 14 bases lay between the germline ends. The CDR3 extends over 11 amino acids. From germline, CDR1 is SQVTM and CDR2 ANQGSEA. The CDR3 nucleotides read TGCAGCTTAGGTCGGGGTGGTGAGCAGTTCTTC. Translating it yields CSLGRGGEQFF.

This clonotype turned up a few times. V usage is TRBV2 and J usage is TRBJ2-3; 14 nucleotides align to TRBD2. Germline assignment: CDR1 SNHLY and CDR2 FYNNEI. This CDR3 contains 18 residues. V lost 4 bases to trimming and J lost 2 bases; unmatched junction nucleotides: 8. CDR3 in DNA: TGTGCCAGCAGTGGCGGGACTAGCGGGAGAAGACCCACAGATACGCAGTATTTT. Amino acids: CASSGGTSGRRPTDTQYF.

This clonotype showed up just once. This CDR3 is CASGFMAGGTDTQYF. CDR3 coding DNA: TGTGCTAGTGGTTTTATGGCAGGGGGTACAGATACGCAGTATTTT. This rearrangement joins TRBV12-5 to TRBJ2-3; 7 bases align to TRBD1. The CDR3 is 15 residues long. After removal of 3 bases from V and 3 bases from J, the junction contained 6 bases not matched to a gene. Germline V lookup: CDR1 LGHNT, CDR2 FRNRAP.

In regard to this clonotype: Germline is not matched at one junction end, which may reflect a read error. This chain connects TRBV7-2 to TRBJ2-7; D might be TRBD1 or TRBD2, each matching 5 bases. Germline CDR1 is SGHTA and CDR2 is FQGNSA. The CDR3 sequence is 12 residues long. CDR3 DNA: TGTGTCAGCAGTAGCCGAGGGGTCGAGCAGTACTTC. It codes for CVSSSRGVEQYF.

This rearrangement joins TRBV6-1 to TRBJ1-1; weak D call: TRBD1 (6 bases). Between the trimmed V and J ends, which lost 2 bases and 5 bases, there was a span of 12 bases. Germline lookup yields CDR1 MNHNS and CDR2 SASEGT. The CDR3 has 14 residues. DNA for the CDR3: TGTGCCAGCAGTGAACGACAGGCTTGGACTGAAGCTTTCTTT. It translates to CASSERQAWTEAFF.

Comment on this clonotype: This is likely a read error, given that the CDR3 carries no conserved phenylalanine or tryptophan at its end. The V gene is TRBV7-6, the J gene TRBJ2-5; the D is unclear. Germline V lookup: CDR1 SGHVS, CDR2 FNYEAQ. The CDR3 runs to 11 residues. V gave up 5 bases and J gave up 0 bases, with 1 base separating them. CDR3 amino acids: CASSHQETQYC. CDR3 DNA: TGTGCCAGCAGCCACCAAGAGACCCAGTACTGC.

The gene calls are TRBV6-1 and TRBJ1-1; a possible D gene is TRBD1 (5 bases). The CDR3 is made up of 15 amino acids. V was trimmed by 9 bases and J by 1 base, leaving 18 bases between them. CDR1 is MNHNS and CDR2 is SASEGT in the germline V gene. CDR3 region: CASKLRDEWNTEAFF. CDR3 in DNA: TGTGCCAGTAAGCTAAGGGACGAATGGAACACTGAAGCTTTCTTT.

The V and J genes are TRBV10-1 and TRBJ2-3; 10 bases fit TRBD2. The V gene end was trimmed by 1 base and the J gene end by 8 bases; junction bases not matched to a gene: 3. The CDR3 is 14 residues long. The germline V gene has CDR1 WNHNN and CDR2 SYGVQD (reference sequence). CDR3 bases: TGCGCCAGCAGTGAGTTCTCTAGCGGGAGTACGCAGTATTTT. This encodes CASSEFSSGSTQYF.

At least ten counts were recorded for this clonotype. The V call is TRBV6-5, the J call TRBJ2-3, with TRBD2 identical over 9 bases. This CDR3 contains 16 residues. The V segment lost 5 bases and the J segment 4 bases; nucleotides outside the gene matches: 10. Per the germline V gene, CDR1 is MNHEY and CDR2 is SVGAGI. CDR3 in DNA: TGTGCCAGCAGTCCCCAAGGGCGGGAGGGCCCAGATACGCAGTATTTT. This sequence encodes CASSPQGREGPDTQYF.

Only a few counts were recorded for this clonotype. The rearrangement uses TRBV27 and TRBJ2-1; D call uncertain. CDR1 is MNHEY and CDR2 is SMNVEV in the germline V gene (reference sequence). The germline V and J ends were trimmed by 2 bases and 6 bases, with 11 bases remaining between them. This CDR3 is built from 14 residues. Here the CDR3 DNA reads TGTGCCAGCAGTTTAACCTCACGCGGCAATGAGCAGTTCTTC. It yields the protein CASSLTSRGNEQFF.

CDR3 region: CASSIGTSEAYGYTF. The CDR3 DNA sequence: TGTGCCAGCAGTATCGGGACTTCCGAGGCGTATGGCTACACCTTC. The chain is built from TRBV12-3 or TRBV12-4 and TRBJ1-2, with D perhaps matching TRBD1 (5 bases). V was shortened by 5 bases and J by 5 bases, with 18 bases between the two germline ends. The CDR3 extends over 15 amino acids.

This clonotype was seen ten or more times. The rearrangement joins TRBV20-1 to TRBJ2-6; D is possibly TRBD1 or TRBD2 (6 bases each). V was trimmed by 1 base and J by 4 bases, leaving 11 bases between them. CDR1 is DFQATT, CDR2 SNEGSKA, per germline (reference sequence). The CDR3 runs to 15 residues. DNA of the CDR3: TGCAGTGCTAGAGCGGGGGCGCAAGGGGCCAACGTCCTGACTTTC. It encodes CSARAGAQGANVLTF.

This clonotype has more than one count but fewer than ten. This chain joins TRBV12-5 and TRBJ2-4; 9 nucleotides align to TRBD1. J was trimmed by 5 bases and V by 0 bases; bases with no gene match: 2. This CDR3 is 15 amino acids long. Germline CDR1 is LGHNT and CDR2 is FRNRAP. The CDR3 reads CASGLVRDRENIQYF. Written as DNA, the CDR3 is TGTGCTAGTGGTTTGGTCCGGGACAGGGAAAACATTCAGTACTTC. Based on the CDR3 plus reference TRBV12-5 and TRBJ2-4, the full variable domain is DARVTQTPRHKVTEMGQEVTMRCQPILGHNTVFWYRQTMMQGLELLAYFRNRAPLDDSGMPKDRFSAEMPDATLATLKIQPSEPRDSAVYFCASGLVRDRENIQYFGAGTRLSVL.

This clonotype came up a few times. The rearrangement joins TRBV9 to TRBJ2-5; 8 bases align to TRBD1. V lost 7 bases and J lost 5; bases outside the gene matches: 16. This CDR3 spans 16 amino acids. Germline V gene lookup returns CDR1 SGDLS and CDR2 YYNGEE. This chain's CDR3 is CASAPTGGPVGETQYF. Written as DNA, the CDR3 is TGTGCCAGCGCCCCTACAGGGGGACCAGTTGGTGAGACCCAGTACTTC.

The rearrangement joins TRBV7-9 to TRBJ2-5, with a weak D call TRBD1 (6 bases). Germline loops: CDR1 SEHNR, CDR2 FQNEAQ (reference sequence). V dropped 2 bases and J dropped 6 bases, with 10 bases sitting between them. This CDR3 spans 13 amino acids. This CDR3 reads CASSLYRVQTQYF. CDR3 bases: TGTGCCAGCAGCTTATACAGGGTCCAGACCCAGTACTTC.

V and J are TRBV4-1 and TRBJ2-7, with D possibly TRBD2 on 5 matching bases. Deletions cut 0 bases from V and 4 bases from J, with 13 bases between. Germline values: CDR1 MGHRA, CDR2 YSYEKL. The CDR3 extends over 15 amino acids. In DNA form, the CDR3 reads TGCGCCAGCAGCCAAGAACCAGGCCGAGGGTACGAGCAGTACTTC. Amino acid sequence: CASSQEPGRGYEQYF.

This clonotype has just a few counts. The J gene is TRBJ2-7, the V gene TRBV29-1; D is perhaps TRBD2 (6 bases). Trimming stripped 6 bases from V and 5 bases from J, with 14 bases between. CDR1 is SQVTM and CDR2 is ANQGSEA in the germline V gene. The CDR3 runs 12 residues. The CDR3 sequence: CSVTGGGDEQYF. The CDR3 coding sequence is TGCAGCGTGACCGGAGGAGGGGACGAGCAGTACTTC.

This clonotype was seen more than once but under ten times. The chain couples TRBV29-1 to TRBJ1-2; 12 nucleotides align to TRBD1. CDR3 length equals 15 residues. Germline V CDR1 and CDR2: SQVTM, ANQGSEA. The V and J ends lost 7 bases and 5 bases, in that order; junction bases with no gene match: 11. This CDR3 is CSAGGQGASLYGYTF. CDR3 coding DNA: TGCAGCGCGGGGGGACAGGGGGCGAGTCTGTATGGCTACACCTTC.

In this sample, this clonotype turned up a few times. This rearrangement joins TRBV5-4 to TRBJ2-2; D remains ambiguous. The germline V gene encodes CDR1 SGHNT and CDR2 YYREEE (reference sequence). The CDR3 has 12 residues. V dropped 9 bases and J dropped 3 bases, with 9 bases sitting between them. The CDR3 nucleotides read TGTGCCACCCTCCGGCACACCGGGGAGCTGTTTTTT. Its translation: CATLRHTGELFF. Full variable domain (outside the CDR3, taken from reference TRBV5-4 and TRBJ2-2): ETGVTQSPTHLIKTRGQQVTLRCSSQSGHNTVSWYQQALGQGPQFIFQYYREEENGRGNFPPRFSGLQFPNYSSELNVNALELDDSALYLCATLRHTGELFFGEGSRLTVL.

The sample holds a few counts of this clonotype. The rearrangement joins TRBV3-1 to TRBJ2-1; no firm D call. Trimming shortened V by 8 bases and J by 3 bases, and 11 bases separated the two germline ends. Germline lookup yields CDR1 LGHDT and CDR2 YNNKEL (reference sequence). CDR3 length: 13 amino acids. Here the CDR3 reads CASGPASYNEQFF. CDR3 sequence (DNA): TGTGCCAGCGGACCGGCCAGCTACAATGAGCAGTTCTTC.

The chain links TRBV20-1 to TRBJ2-1; D tentatively reads TRBD1 or TRBD2 (5 bases each). Germline-derived CDR1 and CDR2 are DFQATT and SNEGSKA (reference sequence). The CDR3 consists of 13 residues. V lost 5 bases and J lost 6, with 14 bases in between. The DNA for the CDR3 is TGCAGTGCTCGAGGGGTATCCGGCAATGAGCAGTTCTTC. It encodes CSARGVSGNEQFF.

The rearrangement uses TRBV29-1 and TRBJ2-1, with a tentative D call TRBD2 (5 bases). The length of the CDR3 is 13 residues. Germline V gene sequence: CDR1 SQVTM, CDR2 ANQGSEA. Trimming pared 8 bases from V and 7 bases from J, leaving 18 bases between. The CDR3 loop is CSIGASGENEQFF. In nucleotides, the CDR3 is TGCAGCATCGGAGCCAGCGGAGAAAATGAGCAGTTCTTC.